This entry lists 21 T cell receptor beta chains sequenced from one sample in a study of CD8+CD57+ T cells in acquired aplastic anemia. Genomic DNA was employed as the template in profiling TCR beta VDJ and CDR3. TCRdb passed the reads through MiXCR, listing each CDR3 protein once. The data hold about 420,000 distinct CDR3 sequences, with 65% to 80% observed a single time. The source material was sorted CD4+, CD8+, or CD8+CD57+ T cells (not recorded which) from PBMCs. These receptor sequences come from a human donor in good health, serving as a control.

V and J are TRBV19 and TRBJ2-3; possibly TRBD2 for D (7 bases). The germline gives CDR1 LNHDA, CDR2 SQIVND (reference sequence). The CDR3 has 15 residues. Deletions cut 8 bases from V and 1 base from J, with 16 bases between. CDR3 bases: TGTGCCAGTGGGTGGGGGGGGGGCTGCACAGATACGCAGTATTTT. Amino acids: CASGWGGGCTDTQYF.

DNA of the CDR3: TGTGCCAGTAGTCGTTCGGAGGAGACCCAGTACTTC. The encoded protein is CASSRSEETQYF. The chain joins TRBV19 to TRBJ2-5, with no clear D. Trimming took off 5 bases at V and 5 bases at J, with 9 bases between the two ends. Germline-derived CDR1 and CDR2 are LNHDA and SQIVND (reference sequence). The CDR3 contains 12 residues.

The rearrangement links TRBV20-1 to TRBJ2-3, with D perhaps assigned TRBD1 or TRBD2 (5 bases each). This CDR3 is 15 amino acids long. Deletions cut 2 bases from V and 5 bases from J, with 17 bases between. Germline V gene sequence: CDR1 DFQATT, CDR2 SNEGSKA (reference sequence). DNA of the CDR3: TGCAGTGCTAGATCCGGTCGGGGCCTGGAAGATACGCAGTATTTT. It is translated as CSARSGRGLEDTQYF.

The V gene is TRBV7-3, the J gene TRBJ1-1; unclear D gene. From germline, CDR1 is SGHTA and CDR2 FQGTGA. Trimming took 2 bases from V and 1 from J, leaving 11 bases between them. This CDR3 comprises 15 residues. CDR3 DNA sequence: TGTGCCAGCAGCTTAGCTTCGGTCGAGAACACTGAAGCTTTCTTT. Translation gives CASSLASVENTEAFF.

This clonotype was seen repeatedly, ten times or more. The V call is TRBV5-6, the J call TRBJ1-1, with TRBD1 matching 9 bases. The junction had 7 bases not matched to a gene; V was cut back by 10 bases and J by 6 bases. Per the germline V gene, CDR1 is SGHDT and CDR2 is YYEEEE. The CDR3 consists of 12 residues. The CDR3 DNA reads TGTGCCTGGGGACAGGGATTGGCTGAAGCTTTCTTT. Its protein is CAWGQGLAEAFF.

The chain uses TRBV7-2 and TRBJ2-5, with D possibly TRBD2 on 6 matching bases. The germline V and J ends were trimmed by 5 bases and 14 bases, with 27 bases remaining between them. The CDR3 has 15 amino acids. The V gene's germline CDR1 is SGHTA and CDR2 FQGNSA. The CDR3: CASSTQTRERSPLYF. DNA for the CDR3: TGTGCCAGCAGCACCCAGACGCGGGAACGGTCACCCCTCTACTTC.

The chain couples TRBV9 to TRBJ1-2; D uncertain. The CDR3 loop spans 13 amino acids. Between the trimmed V and J ends, which lost 4 bases and 12 bases, there was a span of 19 bases. Germline-derived CDR1 and CDR2 are SGDLS and YYNGEE. CDR3 residues: CASSPSPPVCDTF. The CDR3 region has the DNA TGTGCCAGCAGCCCGTCCCCTCCCGTGTGCGACACCTTC.

The chain links TRBV19 to TRBJ1-6, with D possibly TRBD1 on 6 matching bases. CDR1 is LNHDA, CDR2 SQIVND, per germline (reference sequence). This CDR3 is 15 amino acids long. Trimming left V 5 bases short and J 12 bases short, with 20 bases between. DNA for the CDR3: TGTGCCAGTAGTGGACCAGGGGCACCTCCCCAACCCCTCCACTTT. Translation: CASSGPGAPPQPLHF.

Notes on this clonotype: The DNA is left out, because the CDR3 cannot be placed on it with certainty; the CDR3 is given as TCRdb lists it. This sequence joins TRBV10-1 and TRBJ2-2; TRBD1, as called in the table, went unchecked against the DNA. CDR1 is WNHNN, CDR2 SYGVQD, per germline (reference sequence). The CDR3 is 20 residues long, counting both termini. The CDR3 reads CASSESGKSRVHFGNGNRFF.

V usage is TRBV7-9 and J usage is TRBJ1-1, with D uncertain. The germline V gene has CDR1 SEHNR and CDR2 FQNEAQ (reference sequence). The length of the CDR3 is 13 residues. The V and J ends lost 5 bases and 4 bases respectively, with 11 bases between them. The CDR3 DNA follows: TGTGCCAGCAGCCCTCGCCGGGGCACTGAAGCTTTCTTT. It translates to CASSPRRGTEAFF.

There are a few counts of this clonotype. The chain uses TRBV15 and TRBJ2-3; a possible D gene is TRBD1 (6 bases). Germline values: CDR1 LNHNV, CDR2 YYDKDF (reference sequence). This CDR3 has 15 amino acids. The germline V and J ends were trimmed by 1 base and 1 base, with 9 bases remaining between them. The CDR3 here is CATSRVGQRTDTQYF. The CDR3 DNA reads as TGTGCCACCAGCAGAGTTGGACAGCGCACAGATACGCAGTATTTT.

A word on this clonotype: Without the conserved terminal phenylalanine or tryptophan, this CDR3 likely stems from a read error. The DNA is omitted, as the CDR3 cannot be located on it reliably, and the CDR3 follows TCRdb's listing. This chain joins TRBV7-2 and TRBJ2-2; the table's D gene call, TRBD1, was not cross checked with the DNA. The CDR3 adds up to 13 amino acids, both ends counted. CDR1 SGHTA and CDR2 FQGNSA come from the germline V gene. The CDR3 is CASSPQGAGNQLL.

Ten or more counts support this clonotype. The rearrangement links TRBV10-2 to TRBJ2-3; 8 positions match TRBD1. Germline loops: CDR1 WSHSY, CDR2 SAAADI. The ends lost 10 bases at V and 6 bases at J; junction bases unmatched: 12. This CDR3 is built from 14 residues. The CDR3 spells CATAGTGPRDTQYF. The DNA of the CDR3 is TGCGCCACCGCCGGGACAGGACCTCGGGATACGCAGTATTTT.

V is TRBV2 and J is TRBJ2-3; D remains ambiguous. The DNA end lines up better with TRBJ2-7; the J call may be wrong. The germline gives CDR1 SNHLY, CDR2 FYNNEI. The CDR3 is made up of 14 amino acids. CDR3 protein: CASSEGFTVDTQYF. The CDR3 DNA reads as TGTGCCAGCAGTGAAGGTTTTACAGTCGATACGCAGTACTTC.

This clonotype was seen at least ten times. The chain employs TRBV20-1 and TRBJ2-3; 10 bases agree with TRBD2. The V segment lost 5 bases and the J segment 4 bases; nucleotides outside the gene matches: 9. Germline-derived CDR1 and CDR2 are DFQATT and SNEGSKA (reference sequence). The CDR3 consists of 15 residues. The CDR3 loop is CSAGQAGGRADTQYF. CDR3 sequence (DNA): TGCAGTGCTGGACAAGCGGGGGGGCGGGCAGATACGCAGTATTTT.

To note about this clonotype: One end of the junction fails to match germline, which may point to a read error. In DNA form, the CDR3 reads TGTGCCAGCAGCCCACGGGCGGCGCTGGAGCAGTACTTC. It encodes CASSPRAALEQYF. The gene calls are TRBV5-1 and TRBJ2-7; D unclear. The CDR3 is 13 residues long. The germline V gene encodes CDR1 SGHRS and CDR2 YFSETQ.

In regard to this clonotype: Because the CDR3's place on the DNA is in doubt, the DNA is left out and the CDR3 is given as listed by TCRdb. The rearrangement joins TRBV7-8 to TRBJ2-5; TRBD2 reflects the table's D call only, with no check against the DNA. CDR1 and CDR2 (germline): SGHVS, FQNEAQ. The CDR3 spans 14 amino acids, including both terminal residues. Here the CDR3 reads CASSAGVATGAFFF.

This clonotype showed up many times. The V gene is TRBV6-5, the J gene TRBJ1-2, with 7 bases aligning to TRBD1. Looked up from germline, CDR1 is MNHEY and CDR2 is SVGAGI. The junction had 9 bases not matched to a gene; V was cut back by 7 bases and J by 4 bases. CDR3 length: 14 residues. The CDR3 sequence is CASTRYRGGYGYTF. The CDR3 DNA reads TGTGCCAGCACTAGATACAGGGGTGGCTATGGCTACACCTTC.

This chain links TRBV9 with TRBJ1-1, with D possibly being TRBD1 (5 bases). This CDR3 has 15 amino acids. V lost 2 bases and J lost 0, with 11 bases in between. CDR1 SGDLS and CDR2 YYNGEE come from the germline V gene. CDR3 DNA sequence: TGTGCCAGCAGCGTGGGGGGACCCATGAACACTGAAGCTTTCTTT. Residues: CASSVGGPMNTEAFF.

Worth noting for this clonotype: This CDR3 fails to terminate in the conserved phenylalanine or tryptophan, so it likely reflects a read error. The DNA is left out, because the CDR3 cannot be placed on it with certainty; the CDR3 is given as TCRdb lists it. V is TRBV7-9 and J is TRBJ1-1. The CDR3 adds up to 10 amino acids, both ends counted. Germline V gives CDR1 SEHNR, CDR2 FQNEAQ (reference sequence). The CDR3 sequence is CAPRDQEAVT.

This chain joins TRBV5-1 and TRBJ1-6; D might be TRBD1 (5 bases). The V gene lost 4 bases and the J gene lost 15 bases, with 17 bases spanning the gap. The CDR3 totals 13 residues. Germline-derived CDR1 and CDR2 are SGHRS and YFSETQ. Here the CDR3 reads CASSRTGTQVLHF. The CDR3 coding sequence is TGCGCCAGCAGCCGGACCGGGACGCAAGTCCTCCACTTT.